The sequence of this T cell receptor (beta chain) was determined in a study of blood T cell repertoires in COVID-19. Study-wide context: Two consecutive negative NP/OP PCR tests, clearance, or resolved symptoms defined Cohort 3 recovery. T cells, B-cell-depleted T cells, or PBMCs supplied cDNA or gDNA.

This clone was picked up a small number of times. The table came from immunoSEQ multiplex PCR; TCRdb's copy has only in-frame clones and leaves some out. The table records hundreds of thousands of clones, about nine tenths of them present only once. Which cohort a participant joined came from the clinical history participants gave. Germline V lookup: CDR1 LNHDA, CDR2 SQIVND (reference sequence). Trimming stripped 3 bases from V and 5 bases from J, with 16 bases between. CDR3 length equals 15 residues. The receptor was isolated from a woman between 45 and 65 years old in a cohort exposed to, infected with or recovered from COVID-19 (not recorded which). The V call is TRBV19, the J call TRBJ1-2; maybe TRBD1 (5 bases). The sequenced material came from PBMCs or T cells enriched from blood (not recorded which). The CDR3 coding sequence is TGTGCCAGTAGTATCAAATACGGGGGGTTGTATGGCTACACCTTC. Protein: CASSIKYGGLYGYTF.